This passage covers 16 T cell receptor beta chains from one sample sequenced in a study of Graves' ophthalmopathy and Graves' hyperthyroidism listed by TCRdb under 2018. For sequencing, an Illumina HiSeq 2000 was employed. For repertoire sequencing, the TCR beta CDR3 regions were amplified from RNA transcripts. The first round of RT-PCR was done with HTBI primers and the Qiagen OneStep RT-PCR kit, and was followed by a second round of multiplex PCR, then size selection and purification. TCRdb trimmed the raw reads at Q25, called clones with MiXCR and kept productive beta chains. Each record represents a unique CDR3 protein, reported with the most common genes and DNA among its rows. The sample contains 400,000 or so distinct CDR3 sequences, 15% to 19% of them found a single time. The top ten clonotypes cover around 7% of the sample. Sample: peripheral blood. The receptors come from a young woman with stable Graves' hyperthyroidism. Donor details come from another sample of the same person, matched by shared clones.

The genes are TRBV5-4 and TRBJ2-5, with TRBD1 identical over 11 bases. After removal of 3 bases from V and 5 bases from J, the junction contained 12 bases not matched to a gene. This CDR3 is built from 17 residues. The V gene's germline CDR1 is SGHNT and CDR2 YYREEE (reference sequence). The CDR3 loop reads CASSSTTWTGGEETQYF. CDR3 nucleotides: TGTGCCAGCAGCTCTACAACGTGGACAGGGGGCGAGGAGACCCAGTACTTC.

Note on this clonotype: A much larger clone differs from this one at a single base, so this may be a read error. CDR3 protein: CSARTVPNQPQHF. The CDR3 DNA follows: TGCAGTGCTAGGACAGTGCCGAATCAGCCCCAGCATTTT. This rearrangement joins TRBV20-1 to TRBJ1-5, with a weak D call TRBD1 (5 bases). The germline CDR1 and CDR2 sequences are DFQATT and SNEGSKA (reference sequence). Trimming removed 3 bases at V and 4 bases at J, with 10 bases between. CDR3 length: 13 amino acids.

This clonotype was counted many times. The chain employs TRBV11-2 and TRBJ1-5; D possibly corresponds to TRBD1 (6 bases). CDR3 length: 15 amino acids. Germline CDR1 is SGHAT and CDR2 is FQNNGV. With 0 bases removed from V and 7 bases from J, the gap between germline ends came to 13 bases. CDR3 loop: CASSLEAGAGQPQHF. The CDR3 bases are TGTGCCAGCAGCTTAGAGGCAGGGGCAGGGCAGCCCCAGCATTTT.

This clonotype was seen at least ten times. The genes are TRBV9 and TRBJ2-5; 9 nucleotides align to TRBD1. CDR3 length: 15 amino acids. The ends lost 1 base at V and 4 bases at J; junction bases unmatched: 5. Per the germline V gene, CDR1 is SGDLS and CDR2 is YYNGEE. The CDR3 loop is CASSVTGTGIETQYF. In DNA, the CDR3 is TGTGCCAGCAGCGTAACCGGGACAGGGATAGAGACCCAGTACTTC.

In its sample, this clonotype was seen many times. The chain links TRBV12-3 or TRBV12-4 to TRBJ2-6; D assignment may be TRBD1 or TRBD2 (5 bases each). The CDR3 is made up of 16 amino acids. V was shortened by 8 bases and J by 0 bases, with 14 bases between the two germline ends. The DNA of the CDR3 is TGTGCCAGCTACCCAGGGAGAGTCTCTGGGGCCAACGTCCTGACTTTC. It codes for CASYPGRVSGANVLTF.

The sample holds many counts of this clonotype. The gene calls are TRBV20-1 and TRBJ2-7, with TRBD1 identical over 8 bases. The CDR3 runs to 15 residues. Losses at the gene ends were 0 bases for V and 0 bases for J; bases not matched to a gene: 4. The germline gives CDR1 DFQATT, CDR2 SNEGSKA (reference sequence). The CDR3 protein is CSARDSDRGSYEQYF. For the CDR3, the DNA is TGCAGTGCTAGAGATAGCGACAGGGGCTCCTACGAGCAGTACTTC.

This clonotype occurred many times. The CDR3 DNA reads TGTGCCAGCGCTGGACTAGCAGGAGATACGCAGTATTTT. It translates to CASAGLAGDTQYF. The gene calls are TRBV12-3 or TRBV12-4 and TRBJ2-3; TRBD2 matches at 8 bases. The J segment lost 5 bases and the V segment lost 8 bases, leaving 6 bases of the junction unmatched. The CDR3 is 13 amino acids.

This clonotype was observed many times. The rearrangement uses TRBV19 and TRBJ2-5; a possible D gene is TRBD1 (5 bases). Germline CDR1 is LNHDA and CDR2 is SQIVND (reference sequence). The CDR3 is 16 residues long. Trimming cost V 5 bases and J 1 base, with 17 bases left between them. The CDR3 protein is CASSGIRAQFQETQYF. DNA of the CDR3: TGTGCCAGTAGTGGTATCAGGGCCCAATTCCAAGAGACCCAGTACTTC.

This clonotype has at least ten counts. This chain links TRBV11-3 with TRBJ2-7; 8 nucleotides align to TRBD1. The ends lost 5 bases at V and 6 bases at J; junction bases unmatched: 9. The germline V gene has CDR1 SGHNT and CDR2 YENEEA. This CDR3 region has 14 residues. The CDR3 region is CASSTRTGWTEQYF. CDR3 DNA: TGTGCCAGCAGCACCCGGACAGGGTGGACCGAGCAGTACTTC.

The table lists this clonotype with many counts. The rearrangement uses TRBV6-2 or TRBV6-3 and TRBJ1-1; D remains unclear. CDR1 is MNHEY, CDR2 SVGEGT, per germline. The V end lost 4 bases, the J end lost 0 bases, and 6 bases lay between the germline ends. CDR3 length equals 13 residues. This chain's CDR3 is CASSWSMNTEAFF. CDR3 sequence (DNA): TGTGCCAGCAGTTGGAGCATGAACACTGAAGCTTTCTTT.

This clonotype was found many times. The chain employs TRBV12-3 or TRBV12-4 and TRBJ1-1; 8 bases are a match to TRBD1. The V segment lost 6 bases and the J segment 3 bases; nucleotides outside the gene matches: 6. The CDR3 is 14 residues long. Here the CDR3 reads CASRPQGADTEAFF. The CDR3 DNA follows: TGTGCCAGCAGGCCTCAGGGGGCTGACACTGAAGCTTTCTTT.

This clonotype has a handful of counts. The chain employs TRBV4-1 and TRBJ2-7, with 10 bases identical to TRBD1. The CDR3 is made up of 15 amino acids. The V gene's germline CDR1 is MGHRA and CDR2 YSYEKL. The ends lost 3 bases at V and 2 bases at J; junction bases unmatched: 4. Here the CDR3 DNA reads TGCGCCAGCAGCCACGGACAGGGGGGGGCCTACGAGCAGTACTTC. Its protein is CASSHGQGGAYEQYF.

The chain recombines TRBV7-9 with TRBJ1-1; D not resolved. Per the germline V gene, CDR1 is SEHNR and CDR2 is FQNEAQ (reference sequence). Deletions cut 3 bases from V and 1 base from J, with 9 bases between. The CDR3 runs to 14 residues. Written as DNA, the CDR3 is TGTGCCAGCAGCTTTACCAGCCAGAACACTGAAGCTTTCTTT. It encodes CASSFTSQNTEAFF.

V and J are TRBV6-1 and TRBJ1-2; D gene ambiguous. This CDR3 contains 13 residues. Per germline, CDR1 MNHNS and CDR2 SASEGT. Trimming stripped 3 bases from V and 3 bases from J, with 8 bases between. The CDR3 DNA is TGTGCCAGCAGTGACACAGCGGACTATGGCTACACCTTC. This encodes CASSDTADYGYTF.

The chain links TRBV11-2 to TRBJ1-1; D ambiguous. This CDR3 spans 16 amino acids. V was clipped by 1 base and J by 0 bases, with 12 bases between them. CDR1 SGHAT and CDR2 FQNNGV come from the germline V gene. This CDR3 reads CASSLGRRYVNTEAFF. CDR3 coding DNA: TGTGCCAGCAGCTTAGGAAGAAGATACGTGAACACTGAAGCTTTCTTT.

There are many counts of this clonotype. V gene TRBV6-2 or TRBV6-3 combines with J gene TRBJ1-5; D gene unclear. Germline values: CDR1 MNHEY, CDR2 SVGEGT. V lost 2 bases and J 3 bases, leaving 5 bases between the germline ends. This CDR3 contains 13 residues. The chain's CDR3 is CASSYETNQPQHF. The CDR3 nucleotides are TGTGCCAGCAGTTACGAGACCAATCAGCCCCAGCATTTT.